This T cell receptor (beta chain) emerged from a study of cytomegalovirus exposure and HLA in healthy donors. Whole-study results and caveats: Reportedly, fewer N-insertions than the approximately 610-donor mean appeared in an Asian-associated ancestry cluster in a later analysis. Per published accounts, TCR beta sequences correctly predicted the HLA-A and HLA-B alleles of most subjects.

The PCR had 60 Vbeta and 13 Jbeta primers. As originally analysed: In a later analysis, tens of millions of unique TCR beta chains included roughly 11 million shared by two or more donors. TCRdb's copy holds only in-frame clones and misses some; the assay was immunoSEQ multiplex PCR. D and trimming come from the DNA, and the V and J calls and clone size come from that table. The repertoire holds some 150,000 clones, with around three quarters as singletons. V trimming: 9 bases; J trimming: 3 bases; junction bases outside the gene matches: 4. This CDR3 has 13 residues. Germline V lookup: CDR1 LNHDA, CDR2 SQIVND (reference sequence). Each donor was nominally healthy when sampled (though unrecorded immune exposures were likely). For this clone: Its antigen remains unidentified.

This chain uses TRBV19 with TRBJ1-5; 8 nucleotides line up with TRBD1. The TCR comes from a man aged 25-45 years in good health and CMV-seropositive. The sample taken for sequencing was PBMCs. DNA of the CDR3: TGTGCCAGCTCGGGACAGGCCAATCAGCCCCAGCATTTT. The encoded protein is CASSGQANQPQHF.